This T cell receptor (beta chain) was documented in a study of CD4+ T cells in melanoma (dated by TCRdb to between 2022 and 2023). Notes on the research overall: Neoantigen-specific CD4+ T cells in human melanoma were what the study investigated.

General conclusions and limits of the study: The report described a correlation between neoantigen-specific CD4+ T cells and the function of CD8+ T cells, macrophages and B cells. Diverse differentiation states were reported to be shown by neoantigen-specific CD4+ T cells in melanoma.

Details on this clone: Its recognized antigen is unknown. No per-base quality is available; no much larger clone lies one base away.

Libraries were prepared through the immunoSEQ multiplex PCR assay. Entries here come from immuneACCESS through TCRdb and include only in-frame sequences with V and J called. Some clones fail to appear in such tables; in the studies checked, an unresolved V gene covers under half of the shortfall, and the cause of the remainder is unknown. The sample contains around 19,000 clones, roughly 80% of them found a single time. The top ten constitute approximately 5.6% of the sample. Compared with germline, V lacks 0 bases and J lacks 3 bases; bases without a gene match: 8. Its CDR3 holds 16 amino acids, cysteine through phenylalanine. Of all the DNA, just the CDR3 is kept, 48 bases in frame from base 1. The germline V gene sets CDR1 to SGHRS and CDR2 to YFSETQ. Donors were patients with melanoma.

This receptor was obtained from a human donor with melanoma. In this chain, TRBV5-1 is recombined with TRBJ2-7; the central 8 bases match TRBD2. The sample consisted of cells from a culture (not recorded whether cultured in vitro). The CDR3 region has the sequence CASSLAGRGAFYEQYF. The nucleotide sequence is TGCGCCAGCAGCTTGGCCGGGCGGGGGGCCTTCTACGAGCAGTACTTC.